This TCR beta chain emerged from a study of cytomegalovirus exposure and HLA in healthy donors. Samples came from healthy bone marrow donors. The CDR3 runs to 13 residues. V lost 5 bases and J lost 6, with 11 bases in between. CDR1 and CDR2 from the germline V gene are SGHNT and YENEEA. It was with 60 Vbeta and 13 Jbeta primers that the PCR ran. Generated by immunoSEQ multiplex PCR, the TCRdb table keeps only in-frame clones and is missing some. The table has around 150,000 clones, approximately 70% seen once. This TCR came from a man younger than 35 in good health and CMV-seropositive. Sample: PBMCs. The chain is built from TRBV11-3 and TRBJ1-5, with unresolved D. For the CDR3, the DNA is TGTGCCAGCAGCCCCGGAGTAAGTCAGCCCCAGCATTTT. It yields the protein CASSPGVSQPQHF.